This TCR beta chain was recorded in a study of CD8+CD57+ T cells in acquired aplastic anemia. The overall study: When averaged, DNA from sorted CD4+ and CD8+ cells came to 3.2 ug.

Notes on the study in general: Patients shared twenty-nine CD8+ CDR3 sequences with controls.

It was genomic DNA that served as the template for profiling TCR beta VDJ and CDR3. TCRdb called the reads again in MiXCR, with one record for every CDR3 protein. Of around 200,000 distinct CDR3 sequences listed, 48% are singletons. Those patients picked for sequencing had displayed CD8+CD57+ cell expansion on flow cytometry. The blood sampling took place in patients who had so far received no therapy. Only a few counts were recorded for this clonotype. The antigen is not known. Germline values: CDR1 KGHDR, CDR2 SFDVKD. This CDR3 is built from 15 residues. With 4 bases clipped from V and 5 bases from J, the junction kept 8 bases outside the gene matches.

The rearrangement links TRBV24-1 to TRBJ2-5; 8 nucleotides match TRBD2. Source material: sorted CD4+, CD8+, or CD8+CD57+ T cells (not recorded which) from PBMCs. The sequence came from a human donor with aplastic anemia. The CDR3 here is CATSDPGGGYETQYF. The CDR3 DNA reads TGTGCCACCAGTGACCCCGGGGGGGGTTACGAGACCCAGTACTTC.